This is a list of T cell receptor beta chains from one sample in a study of T cells in Graves' hyperthyroidism and ophthalmopathy. TCRdb recomputed calls from the multiplex PCR reads with MiXCR, one row per CDR3 protein. The table records a few hundred thousand distinct CDR3 sequences, 15% to 17% of them present only once. Source material: blood. These receptors came from a woman between 18 and 30 years old with Graves' hyperthyroidism that later progressed to Graves' ophthalmopathy. The CDR3 runs from the conserved cysteine through the conserved F or W. D genes are given only for firm matches. A row's size may be missing; if present it is once, few, many or a size class.

size	V	D	J	CDR3	DNA
many	TRBV27	-	TRBJ2-2	CASSLWGAQNTGELFF	TGTGCCAGCAGTTTATGGGGGGCGCAGAACACCGGGGAGCTGTTTTTT
few	TRBV20-1	-	TRBJ2-5	CSARDFGGSQETQYF	TGCAGTGCTAGAGATTTTGGGGGGAGCCAAGAGACCCAGTACTTC
-	TRBV6-2/TRBV6-3	TRBD2	TRBJ2-1	CASSSLAGPTNEQFF	TGTGCCAGCAGTTCCCTAGCGGGACCTACCAATGAGCAGTTCTTC
many	TRBV6-1	-	TRBJ2-3	CASTGRRNTDTQYF	TGTGCCAGCACGGGCAGGAGAAACACAGATACGCAGTATTTT
-	TRBV6-1	TRBD2	TRBJ2-7	CASSLGLAGRGEQYF	TGTGCCAGCAGTCTGGGACTAGCGGGAAGGGGCGAGCAGTACTTC
few	TRBV7-8	-	TRBJ2-7	CASSPRTENYEQYF	TGTGCCAGCAGCCCGCGGACTGAAAATTACGAGCAGTACTTC
many	TRBV5-5	-	TRBJ2-5	CASSLGSGETQYF	TGTGCCAGCAGTTTAGGTTCTGGAGAGACCCAGTACTTC
many	TRBV7-2	TRBD2	TRBJ2-2	CASSFFLGEGGELFF	TGTGCCAGCAGCTTCTTCTTGGGGGAGGGCGGGGAGCTGTTTTTT
few	TRBV4-1	-	TRBJ1-2	CASSQVVGGYGYTF	TGCGCCAGCAGCCAAGTTGTAGGGGGCTATGGCTACACCTTC
many	TRBV20-1	TRBD1	TRBJ2-7	CSARDPTGTGYEQYF	TGCAGTGCTAGAGATCCCACCGGGACAGGCTACGAGCAGTACTTC
few	TRBV27	-	TRBJ2-7	CASSLSIMGEQYF	TGTGCCAGCAGTTTATCGATTATGGGCGAGCAGTACTTC
-	TRBV5-1	-	TRBJ2-3	CASSLELARPSTDTQYF	TGCGCCAGCAGCTTGGAACTAGCTCGACCTAGCACAGATACGCAGTATTTT
-	TRBV10-1	TRBD1	TRBJ2-7	CASSEFGTGTYEQYF	TGCGCCAGCAGTGAGTTCGGGACAGGGACGTACGAGCAGTACTTC
-	TRBV19	TRBD2	TRBJ2-7	CASSTKLAGTLYEQYF	TGTGCCAGTAGTACCAAACTAGCGGGTACCCTCTACGAGCAGTACTTC
-	TRBV28	-	TRBJ2-1	CASSFSRSPKFF	TGTGCCAGCAGTTTCTCCCGGAGCCCGAAGTTCTTC
many	TRBV28	-	TRBJ2-5	CASSFTDPSGGVRETQYF	TGTGCCAGCAGTTTTACAGACCCCTCCGGGGGAGTACGAGAGACCCAGTACTTC
-	TRBV28	TRBD2	TRBJ2-1	CASIPSGGPYNEQFF	TGTGCCAGCATCCCCTCGGGAGGGCCGTACAATGAGCAGTTCTTC
many	TRBV2	TRBD2	TRBJ2-1	CASSLSGTSGDNEQFF	TGTGCCAGCAGTCTTTCCGGGACTAGCGGAGACAATGAGCAGTTCTTC
many	TRBV28	-	TRBJ1-4	CASTGSFREKLFF	TGTGCCAGCACCGGGTCGTTTAGGGAAAAACTGTTTTTT
many	TRBV5-1	-	TRBJ2-1	CASTMDYRPYNEQFF	TGCGCCAGCACCATGGACTATCGCCCCTACAATGAGCAGTTCTTC
-	TRBV19	-	TRBJ2-7	CASSPTGPPNEQYF	TGTGCCAGTAGTCCTACGGGACCTCCGAACGAGCAGTACTTC
many	TRBV28	-	TRBJ1-2	CASSLPQDRIIGYGYTF	TGTGCCAGCAGTTTGCCGCAAGACAGGATAATTGGCTATGGCTACACCTTC
many	TRBV5-6	TRBD2	TRBJ2-3	CASSLSGTRRTDTQYF	TGTGCCAGCAGCTTGAGTGGGACTAGGAGGACAGATACGCAGTATTTT
-	TRBV28	-	TRBJ1-2	CASRRRASGTYEGYGYTF	TGTGCCAGCAGGCGCCGGGCCTCCGGGACCTATGAGGGCTATGGCTACACCTTC
many	TRBV12-3/TRBV12-4	-	TRBJ2-7	CASRWGYSYEQYF	TGTGCCAGCAGGTGGGGGTACTCCTACGAGCAGTACTTC